What follows is one T cell receptor beta chain and its context. The antigen remains undetermined. The data are from a study of response to subunit inactivated influenza vaccine. Whole-study results and caveats: Only a handful of new T cells, the authors suggested, are recruited with each seasonal influenza vaccination.

TCRdb reprocessed the RT-PCR reads with MiXCR, giving one entry per CDR3 protein. The table includes about 830,000 distinct CDR3 sequences, approximately 18% detected once. Germline CDR1 is ENHRY and CDR2 is SYGVKD. Losses at the gene ends were 4 bases for V and 2 bases for J; bases not matched to a gene: 3. The CDR3 extends over 14 amino acids. The receptor's source is a middle-aged man who received an inactivated influenza vaccine. This specimen consisted of PBMCs from blood, obtained roughly 5 days after vaccination. The chain links TRBV10-3 to TRBJ2-7; 9 bases line up with TRBD2. CDR3 nucleotide sequence: TGTGCCATCAGTGGACTAGCGGATACCTACGAGCAGTACTTC. Protein product: CAISGLADTYEQYF.